This T cell receptor (beta chain) emerged from a study of tumor and adjacent non-tumor tissue in lung cancer. As for the study in general: Histology: around twelve adenocarcinoma, a couple of squamous cell carcinoma, 1 small cell lung cancer. Study observations and caveats: Patients with more diverse tumor TCRs had worse survival. Tumor repertoires had a smaller top 100 clone share than normal lung.

CDR3 length equals 19 residues. Germline values: CDR1 PRHDT, CDR2 FYEKMQ (reference sequence). Details on this clonotype: As yet, its antigen is unknown. A much larger clone is a single base away; this may be a read error.

RNA was extracted from bulk tissue without any cell sorting. Newly diagnosed lung cancer patients had thoracic surgery in China, August–late 2014, without prior chemotherapy. TCRbeta libraries were built with three rounds of nested PCR, modified from ARM-PCR. One entry per CDR3 protein results from TCRdb running MiXCR on the multiplex PCR reads. The data contain approximately 90,000 distinct CDR3 sequences, 67% of them singletons. Source material: lung tumor tissue. The chain couples TRBV13 to TRBJ2-7; 9 nucleotides match TRBD2. The sequence derives from a man aged 55-75 years with non-small cell lung cancer. The CDR3 loop reads CAISLSLDSGGPSSYEQYF. The CDR3 DNA reads as TGTGCCATCAGCTTATCCCTGGATAGCGGGGGCCCTAGCTCCTACGAGCAGTACTTC.